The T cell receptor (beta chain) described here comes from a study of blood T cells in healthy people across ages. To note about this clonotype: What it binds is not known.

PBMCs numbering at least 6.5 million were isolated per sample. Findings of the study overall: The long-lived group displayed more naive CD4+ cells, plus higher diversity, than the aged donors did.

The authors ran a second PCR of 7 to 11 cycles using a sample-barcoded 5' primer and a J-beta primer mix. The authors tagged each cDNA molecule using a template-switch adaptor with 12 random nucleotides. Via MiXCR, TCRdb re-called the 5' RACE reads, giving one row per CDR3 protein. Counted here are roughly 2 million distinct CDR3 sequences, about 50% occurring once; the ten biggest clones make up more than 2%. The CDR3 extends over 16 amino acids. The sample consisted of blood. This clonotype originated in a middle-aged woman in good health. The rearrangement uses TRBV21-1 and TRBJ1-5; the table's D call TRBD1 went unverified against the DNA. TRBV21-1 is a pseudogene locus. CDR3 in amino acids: CASSKVRTGVEQPQHF. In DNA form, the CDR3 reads TGTGCCAGCAGCAAAGTCCGGACAGGGGTTGAACAGCCCCAGCATTTT.